Presented here are 8 T cell receptor beta chains from one specimen sequenced in a study of post-analysis software for immune sequencing data. The TCR beta cDNA libraries carried unique molecular identifiers. From the PCR reads, TCRdb called clonotypes with MiXCR, one entry per CDR3 protein. The sample holds 600,000 to 700,000 distinct CDR3 sequences, approximately 60% seen once. Their target antigens are unknown. Study outcomes and limitations: Patients used about 5 TRBV segments, including TRBV5-6, TRBV5-1 and TRBV20-1, more often than controls.

What was sequenced was blood. The receptors shown here come from a girl under 10 years old with multiple sclerosis.

The J gene is TRBJ2-1, the V gene TRBV7-8; D is ambiguous. CDR1 SGHVS and CDR2 FQNEAQ come from the germline V gene. V was trimmed by 5 bases and J by 0 bases, leaving 20 bases between them. The CDR3 spans 18 residues. CDR3 DNA sequence: TGTGCCAGCAGCGTCAAAGGATGGGAAAGAAGCTCCTACAATGAGCAGTTCTTC. It is translated as CASSVKGWERSSYNEQFF.

The genes are TRBV7-6 and TRBJ2-5, with 11 bases matching TRBD2. The germline V gene encodes CDR1 SGHVS and CDR2 FNYEAQ. The ends lost 8 bases at V and 0 bases at J; junction bases unmatched: 8. This CDR3 has 16 amino acids. The CDR3 region is CASGPSSGGYQETQYF. Here the CDR3 DNA reads TGTGCCAGCGGCCCTTCTAGCGGGGGGTACCAAGAGACCCAGTACTTC.

This clonotype has more than one count but fewer than ten. The chain carries TRBV24-1 and TRBJ1-1; 7 bases agree with TRBD1. The CDR3 length is 17 residues. The V gene's germline CDR1 is KGHDR and CDR2 SFDVKD. The trim removed 1 base at V and 3 bases at J, leaving 10 bases unmatched. The CDR3 DNA is TGTGCCACCAGTGATTTAGAAGGACAGGAGGGGGACACTGAAGCTTTCTTT. As protein: CATSDLEGQEGDTEAFF.

V is TRBV6-1 and J is TRBJ2-7, with TRBD1 matching 7 bases. Germline CDR1 and CDR2: MNHNS and SASEGT. The CDR3 has 15 residues. The V and J ends lost 7 bases and 2 bases, in that order; junction bases with no gene match: 11. The CDR3 nucleotides are TGTGCCAGCAACATAGGGACAGTTCGTACCTACGAGCAGTACTTC. As protein: CASNIGTVRTYEQYF.

J is TRBJ2-7 and V is TRBV5-1; D gene ambiguous. The germline CDR1 and CDR2 sequences are SGHRS and YFSETQ. The V end was cut by 0 bases, the J end by 3 bases, with 13 bases between. The CDR3 has 15 amino acids. Here the CDR3 DNA reads TGCGCCAGCAGCTTGGCCCCGCAGGAAGGCTACGAGCAGTACTTC. Translation: CASSLAPQEGYEQYF.

This clonotype was counted a few times. The chain links TRBV10-3 to TRBJ2-7, with D perhaps matching TRBD1 (7 bases). V was trimmed by 2 bases and J by 6 bases, leaving 17 bases between them. Looked up from germline, CDR1 is ENHRY and CDR2 is SYGVKD. The CDR3 totals 15 residues. CDR3 amino acids: CAISEAGQRASEQYF. The DNA of the CDR3 is TGTGCCATCAGTGAGGCGGGACAGCGGGCTTCCGAGCAGTACTTC.

This rearrangement joins TRBV5-1 to TRBJ1-2; D is possibly TRBD1 (6 bases). Trimming stripped 0 bases from V and 4 bases from J, with 16 bases between. CDR1 and CDR2 (germline): SGHRS, YFSETQ. This CDR3 is 16 amino acids long. CDR3 amino acids: CASSLAPPGQSYGYTF. CDR3 nucleotides: TGCGCCAGCAGCTTGGCGCCCCCGGGACAAAGCTATGGCTACACCTTC. The full variable domain, in which reference TRBV5-1 and TRBJ1-2 provide the parts outside the CDR3, is KAGVTQTPRYLIKTRGQQVTLSCSPISGHRSVSWYQQTPGQGLQFLFEYFSETQRNKGNFPGRFSGRQFSNSRSEMNVSTLELGDSALYLCASSLAPPGQSYGYTFGSGTRLTVV.

V is TRBV29-1 and J is TRBJ2-3; D remains unclear. The CDR3 totals 16 residues. V dropped 3 bases and J dropped 0 bases, with 16 bases sitting between them. Per germline, CDR1 SQVTM and CDR2 ANQGSEA. CDR3 amino acids: CSVDDRAALSTDTQYF. The CDR3 DNA sequence: TGCAGCGTTGATGACCGGGCCGCCCTTAGCACAGATACGCAGTATTTT.